This TCR beta chain was identified in a study of blood T cell dynamics during melanoma immunotherapy. This clone has only one observation. Antigen unknown. Overall study findings and caveats: Disease-control patients' PBMC repertoires became either more clonal or more diverse at W3.

Assay: immunoSEQ multiplex PCR; the TCRdb copy retains only in-frame clones and omits some. This table holds roughly 10,000 clones, under 90% found once. The CDR3 is 16 amino acids. V shed 2 bases and J 0 bases; nucleotides not matched to a gene: 4. Germline V gene lookup returns CDR1 SGHRS and CDR2 YFSETQ. Time point noted: week 3, after first cycle of checkpoint inhibitor. Material: blood, obtained from a patient treated with checkpoint blockade. The chain combines TRBV5-1 with TRBJ2-5; 10 bases are a match to TRBD2. This sequence originates from a human donor with melanoma. CDR3 bases: TGCGCCAGCAGCTTCGGGCTAGCGGGGGACCAAGAGACCCAGTACTTC. Encoded protein: CASSFGLAGDQETQYF. The full variable domain, in which reference TRBV5-1 and TRBJ2-5 provide the parts outside the CDR3, is KAGVTQTPRYLIKTRGQQVTLSCSPISGHRSVSWYQQTPGQGLQFLFEYFSETQRNKGNFPGRFSGRQFSNSRSEMNVSTLELGDSALYLCASSFGLAGDQETQYFGPGTRLLVL.